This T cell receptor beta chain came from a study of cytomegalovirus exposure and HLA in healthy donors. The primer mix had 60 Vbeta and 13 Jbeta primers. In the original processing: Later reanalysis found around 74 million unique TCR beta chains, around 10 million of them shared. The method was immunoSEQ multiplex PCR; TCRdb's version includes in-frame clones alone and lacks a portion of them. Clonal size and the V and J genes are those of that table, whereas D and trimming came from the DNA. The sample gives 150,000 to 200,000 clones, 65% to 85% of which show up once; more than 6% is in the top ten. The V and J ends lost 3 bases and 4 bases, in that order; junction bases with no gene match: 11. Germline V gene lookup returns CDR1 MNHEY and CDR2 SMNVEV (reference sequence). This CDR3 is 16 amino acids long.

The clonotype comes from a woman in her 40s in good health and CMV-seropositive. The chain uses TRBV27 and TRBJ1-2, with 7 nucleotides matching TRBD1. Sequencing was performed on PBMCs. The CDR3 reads CASSFRQGMSLYGYTF. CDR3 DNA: TGTGCCAGCAGTTTCAGACAGGGTATGAGTCTCTATGGCTACACCTTC.